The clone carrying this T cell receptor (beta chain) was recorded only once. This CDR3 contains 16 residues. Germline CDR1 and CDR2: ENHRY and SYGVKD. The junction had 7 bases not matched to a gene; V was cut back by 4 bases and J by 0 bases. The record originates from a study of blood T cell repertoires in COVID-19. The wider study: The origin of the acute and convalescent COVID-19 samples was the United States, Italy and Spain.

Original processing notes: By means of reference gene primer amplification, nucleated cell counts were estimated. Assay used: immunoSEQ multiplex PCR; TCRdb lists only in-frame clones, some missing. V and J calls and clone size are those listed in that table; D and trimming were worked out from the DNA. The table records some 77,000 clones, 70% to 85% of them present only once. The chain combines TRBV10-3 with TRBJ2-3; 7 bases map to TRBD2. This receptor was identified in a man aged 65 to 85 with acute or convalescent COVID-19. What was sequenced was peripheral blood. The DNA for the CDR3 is TGTGCCATCAGTGTATCTAGCGGACCTAGCACAGATACGCAGTATTTT. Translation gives CAISVSSGPSTDTQYF.